A single sample is the source of the 22 T cell receptor beta chains below, sequenced in a study of blood T cell repertoires in COVID-19. Profiling relied on immunoSEQ multiplex PCR, and the TCRdb table lists in-frame clones only, not all of them. The sample records about 110,000 clones, approximately 84% being singletons. Sequencing input: peripheral blood. The receptors stem from a human donor in a cohort sampled during active COVID-19.

V usage is TRBV30 and J usage is TRBJ1-6; D not certain. The germline gives CDR1 GTSNPN, CDR2 SVGIG (reference sequence). The V end was cut by 4 bases, the J end by 5 bases, with 6 bases between. The CDR3 extends over 12 amino acids. CDR3 nucleotides: TGTGCCTGGACAGTTAATAATTCACCCCTCCACTTT. It codes for CAWTVNNSPLHF.

The V gene is TRBV10-3, the J gene TRBJ1-3; TRBD1 matches at 8 bases. Losses at the gene ends were 10 bases for V and 0 bases for J; bases not matched to a gene: 5. Germline CDR1 and CDR2: ENHRY and SYGVKD. The CDR3 length is 14 residues. CDR3 in DNA: TGTGCCACCCTAGACAGGGGCTCTGGAAACACCATATATTTT. Translation: CATLDRGSGNTIYF.

The chain is built from TRBV19 and TRBJ2-5; TRBD1 matches 7 bases. CDR3 length: 13 residues. V lost 5 bases to trimming and J lost 4 bases; unmatched junction nucleotides: 4. Per the germline V gene, CDR1 is LNHDA and CDR2 is SQIVND (reference sequence). The CDR3 DNA is TGTGCCAGTAGTGTCGACAGGGTAGAGACCCAGTACTTC. This gives the protein CASSVDRVETQYF.

This clone was observed a handful of times. The chain combines TRBV6-6 with TRBJ2-7; TRBD1 agrees at 9 bases. The CDR3 length is 14 residues. Germline V gene lookup returns CDR1 MNHNY and CDR2 SVGAGI (reference sequence). With 4 bases clipped from V and 3 bases from J, the junction kept 4 bases outside the gene matches. The DNA for the CDR3 is TGTGCCAGCAGTTCGCCGGGACAGGGCTACGAGCAGTACTTC. This translates into CASSSPGQGYEQYF.

This rearrangement joins TRBV30 to TRBJ2-6; 8 bases are shared with TRBD2. Germline CDR1 and CDR2: GTSNPN and SVGIG (reference sequence). V lost 6 bases to trimming and J lost 0 bases; unmatched junction nucleotides: 10. The CDR3 contains 17 residues. The DNA of the CDR3 is TGTGCCTGCCGGGGGGTAGCGGGGTCCTCTGGGGCCAACGTCCTGACTTTC. It is translated as CACRGVAGSSGANVLTF.

The CDR3 loop reads CATSRDRGQSYEQYF. CDR3 bases: TGTGCCACCAGCAGGGACAGGGGGCAAAGCTACGAGCAGTACTTC. The chain carries TRBV15 and TRBJ2-7; TRBD1 matches at 11 bases. This CDR3 spans 15 amino acids. V lost 3 bases, J lost 3 bases, and 4 bases stayed unmatched. The germline gives CDR1 LNHNV, CDR2 YYDKDF (reference sequence).

The V gene is TRBV9, the J gene TRBJ2-3; no reliable D call. The CDR3 has 16 residues. V was clipped by 0 bases and J by 0 bases, with 11 bases between them. The germline V gene encodes CDR1 SGDLS and CDR2 YYNGEE. The CDR3 DNA reads TGTGCCAGCAGCGTAGCTGTACTTCCTAGCACAGATACGCAGTATTTT. Translating gives CASSVAVLPSTDTQYF.

This sequence joins TRBV27 and TRBJ1-6; no reliable D call. This CDR3 is 13 amino acids long. Trimming took off 2 bases at V and 6 bases at J, with 5 bases between the two ends. Looked up from germline, CDR1 is MNHEY and CDR2 is SMNVEV (reference sequence). The CDR3, as DNA: TGTGCCAGCAGTTTAATCGGTAATTCACCCCTCCACTTT. It codes for CASSLIGNSPLHF.

The chain has TRBV5-1 and TRBJ1-1; no definite D call. Trimming removed 4 bases at V and 3 bases at J, with 4 bases between. The CDR3 is 11 amino acids. Germline CDR1 and CDR2: SGHRS and YFSETQ. The CDR3 region is CASSLDTEAFF. CDR3 nucleotides: TGCGCCAGCAGCCTCGACACTGAAGCTTTCTTT.

The chain links TRBV3-1 (or the pseudogene TRBV3-2) to TRBJ2-1; 7 nucleotides align to TRBD1. The CDR3 consists of 16 residues. Trimming at V came to 4 bases and at J to 10 bases, leaving 16 bases not matched to a gene. Germline V gene sequence: CDR1 LGHDT, CDR2 YNNKEL (reference sequence). The CDR3 region is CASSPIRGLTGNEQFF. The CDR3 bases are TGTGCCAGCAGCCCCATCAGAGGCCTGACAGGGAACGAGCAGTTCTTC.

The chain links TRBV4-2 to TRBJ1-5; TRBD1 aligns across 7 bases. The V gene end was trimmed by 1 base and the J gene end by 6 bases; junction bases not matched to a gene: 6. The CDR3 runs 15 residues. Germline values: CDR1 LGHNA, CDR2 YNFKEQ. This CDR3 is CASSQGTGVSQPQHF. The CDR3 DNA is TGTGCCAGCAGCCAAGGGACAGGAGTTTCTCAGCCCCAGCATTTT.

This clone has only one observation. V is TRBV4-2 and J is TRBJ2-1, with a tentative D call TRBD2 (5 bases). CDR3 length equals 13 residues. Looked up from germline, CDR1 is LGHNA and CDR2 is YNFKEQ. V was clipped by 4 bases and J by 12 bases, with 16 bases between them. For the CDR3, the DNA is TGTGCCAGCAGCCCCCTGGGGAGTCCTGGGCAGTTCTTC. Translating it yields CASSPLGSPGQFF.

V and J are TRBV5-1 and TRBJ2-7; 13 nucleotides agree with TRBD2. CDR1 SGHRS and CDR2 YFSETQ come from the germline V gene. The CDR3 is 18 amino acids. Germline trimming cut 3 bases from V and 1 base from J; bases unmatched to any gene: 10. The CDR3 bases are TGCGCCAGCAGCTCACAAGGGGGGACTAGCGGGGCGTCCTACGAGCAGTACTTC. Translating it yields CASSSQGGTSGASYEQYF.

This chain links TRBV5-6 with TRBJ1-1; D may be TRBD1 (5 bases). V lost 1 base and J lost 8, with 12 bases in between. The CDR3 loop spans 13 amino acids. Per the germline V gene, CDR1 is SGHDT and CDR2 is YYEEEE. CDR3 sequence: CASSLFDRREAFF. The CDR3 nucleotides read TGTGCCAGCAGCTTGTTCGACAGACGAGAAGCTTTCTTT.

The CDR3 sequence is CASSPLPEGAGELFF. CDR3 coding DNA: TGCGCCAGCAGCCCCCTCCCCGAGGGGGCCGGGGAGCTGTTTTTT. The genes are TRBV5-1 and TRBJ2-2, with D tentatively TRBD1 (6 bases). The CDR3 contains 15 residues. The V end lost 4 bases, the J end lost 6 bases, and 16 bases lay between the germline ends. The V gene's germline CDR1 is SGHRS and CDR2 YFSETQ.

This chain uses TRBV7-3 with TRBJ1-2, with TRBD1 matching 7 bases. CDR3 length: 14 amino acids. The trim removed 3 bases at V and 7 bases at J, leaving 8 bases unmatched. CDR1 is SGHTA, CDR2 FQGTGA, per germline. CDR3 sequence (DNA): TGTGCCAGCAGCTTCGGGGACAGCGCCGGTGGCTACACCTTC. This translates into CASSFGDSAGGYTF.

The chain joins TRBV2 to TRBJ1-1; D gene ambiguous. Between the trimmed V and J ends, which lost 6 bases and 5 bases, there was a span of 19 bases. CDR3 size: 15 residues. Germline V CDR1 and CDR2: SNHLY, FYNNEI. CDR3 sequence (DNA): TGTGCCAGCAGGGCCCCGGGAACAGTGGGGACTGAAGCTTTCTTT. Residues: CASRAPGTVGTEAFF.

The rearrangement links TRBV6-5 to TRBJ2-3; maybe TRBD2 (6 bases). This CDR3 is 16 amino acids long. V shed 0 bases and J shed 2 bases, with 12 bases lying between them. CDR1 is MNHEY and CDR2 is SVGAGI in the germline V gene. The CDR3 region is CASSYSHSGITDTQYF. In DNA form, the CDR3 reads TGTGCCAGCAGTTACTCTCATAGCGGCATCACAGATACGCAGTATTTT.

As to this clone: A junction end diverges from the germline sequence, so it may reflect a read error. The chain uses TRBV5-6 and TRBJ2-4; perhaps TRBD1 as D (7 bases). In germline, CDR1 is SGHDT, CDR2 YYEEEE. CDR3 length: 11 residues. The CDR3 DNA reads TGTGCCAGCAGCTCAGGGGGGCGAGCACACTTC. It translates to CASSSGGRAHF.

The gene calls are TRBV7-2 and TRBJ1-5; possibly TRBD1 for D (6 bases). The CDR3 has 13 residues. From germline, CDR1 is SGHTA and CDR2 FQGNSA. V was trimmed by 5 bases and J by 5 bases, leaving 10 bases between them. CDR3 in amino acids: CASSRDTDQPQHF. DNA for the CDR3: TGTGCCAGCAGCCGGGACACCGATCAGCCCCAGCATTTT.

V and J are TRBV7-9 and TRBJ1-1, with a possible D match to TRBD1 (6 bases). Germline values: CDR1 SEHNR, CDR2 FQNEAQ (reference sequence). This CDR3 spans 14 amino acids. Trimming shortened V by 3 bases and J by 3 bases, and 11 bases separated the two germline ends. CDR3 amino acids: CASSLIQGYTEAFF. CDR3 coding DNA: TGTGCCAGCAGCTTGATACAGGGATACACTGAAGCTTTCTTT. Looking up the rest from reference TRBV7-9 and TRBJ1-1 gives the full variable domain: DTGVSQNPRHKITKRGQNVTFRCDPISEHNRLYWYRQTLGQGPEFLTYFQNEAQLEKSRLLSDRFSAERPKGSFSTLEIQRTEQGDSAMYLCASSLIQGYTEAFFGQGTRLTVV.

The chain uses TRBV7-7 and TRBJ1-1, with D possibly being TRBD1 (6 bases). CDR1 is SSHAT, CDR2 FNYEAQ, per germline (reference sequence). V lost 1 base and J lost 5, with 8 bases in between. CDR3 length: 13 amino acids. The CDR3 nucleotides are TGTGCCAGCAGCTTAGATACAGGGACTGAAGCTTTCTTT. It translates to CASSLDTGTEAFF.